The source of this TCR beta chain is a study of identical twins. Overall study results and limits: Researchers caution that invariant MAIT and iNKT cells could partly confound zero-insertion analyses. A lower insertion count was a feature of abundant cord blood beta clonotypes, with no such feature in memory repertoires. Sharing of beta out-of-frame sequences by twins showed a weaker excess. Those out-of-frame alpha sequences shared by twins showed an excess of low generation probability.

TCRdb independently ran MiXCR on the 5' RACE reads; one entry per CDR3 protein. The sample has under 900,000 distinct CDR3 sequences; about 12% are singletons. With regard to this clonotype: What it recognizes is unknown.

This CDR3 comprises 17 residues. The germline V and J ends were trimmed by 2 bases and 3 bases, with 19 bases remaining between them. From germline, CDR1 is KGHSH and CDR2 LQKENI. The sample was also linked to a second study, of yellow fever vaccine responses in identical twins.

The specimen sequenced was PBMCs. This chain connects TRBV18 to TRBJ2-5; tentative D call: TRBD1 (5 bases). The TCR comes from a woman aged 18-29 years in good health. Written as DNA, the CDR3 is TGTGCCAGCTCACCAGGGTATTGGGGCCCCCCTGAAGAGACCCAGTACTTC. Translation gives CASSPGYWGPPEETQYF.